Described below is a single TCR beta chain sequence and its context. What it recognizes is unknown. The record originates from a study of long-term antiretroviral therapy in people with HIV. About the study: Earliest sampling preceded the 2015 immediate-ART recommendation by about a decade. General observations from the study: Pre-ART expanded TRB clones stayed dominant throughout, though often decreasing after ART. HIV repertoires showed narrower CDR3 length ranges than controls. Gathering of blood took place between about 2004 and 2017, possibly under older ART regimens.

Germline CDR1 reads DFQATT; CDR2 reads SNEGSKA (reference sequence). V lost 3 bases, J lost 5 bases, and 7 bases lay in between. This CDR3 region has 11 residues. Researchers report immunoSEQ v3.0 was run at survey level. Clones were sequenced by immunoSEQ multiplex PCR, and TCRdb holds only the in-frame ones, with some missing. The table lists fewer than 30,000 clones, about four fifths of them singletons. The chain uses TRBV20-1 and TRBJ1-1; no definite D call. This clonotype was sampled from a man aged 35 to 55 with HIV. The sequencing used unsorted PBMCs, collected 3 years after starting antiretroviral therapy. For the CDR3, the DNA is TGCAGTGCTAGGGGAAGAACTGAAGCTTTCTTT. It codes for CSARGRTEAFF.